This TCR beta chain stems from a study of somatic mutations in cytotoxic T cells in rheumatoid arthritis (dated by TCRdb to about 2017). Broadly, across the study: Sorted V beta1+ cells also underwent TCRB sequencing, and some V beta antibody-stained T-cell populations were flow-sorted at nearly 100% purity on a FACSAria II or Sony SH800. TCRB deep sequencing covered about 60 patients with rheumatoid arthritis along with 20 healthy controls. The study asked whether expanded CD8+ T-cell clones in newly diagnosed, untreated rheumatoid arthritis carry somatic mutations, and used TCRB deep sequencing to characterize clonality. Patient and control groups had essentially identical median ages. Results and caveats for the whole study, not just this receptor: In about an eighth of the roughly 65 patients, more than 20% of CD8+ cells belonged to the largest CD8+ clone, while several identical CD8+ TCRB sequences were shared between blood and synovial fluid. In patients, CD8+ clonality rose with age (Spearman r ≈ 0.49), which was not the case in healthy controls. The expanded CD8+ clones had unknown antigen targets, and not appearing in virus-specific databases did not rule out that they were virus-specific. Rheumatoid arthritis patients and age-matched healthy controls did not significantly differ in CD8+ T-cell clonality.

TCRB CDR3 sequencing used the immunoSEQ assay on genomic DNA. Per the source publication's procedure: When patient CD8+ clones exceeding 1% were checked against published virus-specific TCRB sequences, only a few matched. Only productive TCRB rearrangements were included in the analyses. Clonality was expressed as a Shannon entropy-based productive clonality index, with each clone defined by a unique TCRB CDR3 sequence. Repertoire overlap between two samples was calculated from the template counts of each clone relative to total templates per sample. V-gene usage measured by flow cytometry correlated with TCRB sequencing V-gene usage, with a Spearman r of 0.5 to 0.65. This is the immuneACCESS table as TCRdb keeps it, with only in-frame sequences that have V and J called. A part of the clones is gone; compared with another copy, unresolved V genes explain less than half, and the rest is unexplained. Clone size and V and J calls were adopted from that table, with D and trimming inferred from the DNA. The sample table holds a few thousand clones, of which around 63% were seen once. The ten largest clonotypes hold about an eighth of the sample.

Only a few counts were recorded for this clone. Its recognized antigen is unknown. The input lacks base qualities; no much larger clone sits a single base away. The identical CDR3 is also encoded by other nucleotide sequences in the sample. Flow cytometry confirmed the purity of CD4+ and CD8+ cells that had been isolated by positive magnetic bead selection on an AutoMACS. Synovial fluid samples paired with peripheral blood were available from a couple of rheumatoid arthritis patients. Using Nucleospin Tissue or Tissue XS kits, DNA was extracted from CD4-enriched, CD8-enriched or PBMC samples, with quantification by a Qubit 2.0 fluorometer. The receptor's source is a woman aged 18-30 years with rheumatoid arthritis. The sequencing input was CD8+ T cells sorted from synovial fluid.

The DNA sequence is TGCGCCAGCAGCCAAGACAGGGGCACTAACTATGGCTACACCTTC. Translated, this gives CASSQDRGTNYGYTF. The chain joins TRBV4-3 to TRBJ1-2, with a weak D call of TRBD1 (6 bases match). Including the terminal cysteine and phenylalanine, the CDR3 comprises 15 residues. Left in the record is the CDR3 DNA by itself, 45 bases read in frame from the first base. Deletion took 0 bases off V and 0 bases off J, with a span of 8 bases between the germline ends. CDR1 and CDR2 are read off the germline V gene as LGHNA and YSLEER.